These T cell receptor beta chains were read from a single sample in a study of human T cells and chemical hapten exposure. TCRdb recomputed calls from the RACE reads with MiXCR, one row per CDR3 protein. The sample gives under 200,000 distinct CDR3 sequences, around 13% of which show up once; approximately 1.5% is in the top ten. The sample here was whole blood, taken in connection with sensitization to the hapten diphenylcyclopropenone (DPC). The receptors shown here come from a young woman with alopecia areata. Some clones in this sample may be carry-over from other donors' samples. The CDR3 runs from the conserved cysteine through the conserved F or W. Each record gives: clone size, J gene, V gene, D gene, CDR3 protein, CDR3 DNA. D genes are given only for firm matches. Rows give clone size only sometimes, using once, few, many, or a class for an expanded clone.

>few|TRBJ1-1|TRBV18|TRBD1
CASSRDRGSDTEAFF
TGTGCCAGCTCACGAGACAGGGGGTCAGACACTGAAGCTTTCTTT
>few|TRBJ2-7|TRBV27|.
CASKTATGNYEQYF
TGTGCCAGCAAAACCGCGACAGGTAACTACGAGCAGTACTTC
>.|TRBJ2-6|TRBV7-2|.
CATTPLPGANVLTF
TGTGCCACCACCCCACTCCCTGGGGCCAACGTCCTGACTTTC
>.|TRBJ2-3|TRBV10-3|TRBD1
CAITDRGADTQYF
TGTGCCATCACCGACAGGGGTGCAGATACGCAGTATTTT
>few|TRBJ1-1|TRBV10-3|.
CAIVDGVDRRLNTEAFF
TGTGCCATCGTTGACGGTGTTGACAGGCGTTTGAACACTGAAGCTTTCTTT
>few|TRBJ2-5|TRBV7-9|TRBD2
CASSLSLAEQETQYF
TGTGCCAGCAGCTTGAGCCTAGCGGAGCAAGAGACCCAGTACTTC
>.|TRBJ2-7|TRBV27|.
CASSFGLTGPPYEQYF
TGTGCCAGCAGTTTCGGGTTAACGGGACCCCCCTACGAGCAGTACTTC
>.|TRBJ1-6|TRBV6-1|.
CASSGQRAGNSPLHF
TGTGCCAGCAGTGGCCAGCGGGCTGGTAATTCACCCCTCCACTTT
>few|TRBJ2-1|TRBV2|.
CASSATWGRDEQFF
TGTGCCAGCAGTGCTACATGGGGGCGGGATGAGCAGTTCTTC
>many|TRBJ1-2|TRBV28|.
CASTDFGEGGRRNYGYTF
TGTGCCAGCACCGACTTTGGGGAGGGGGGCAGGCGCAACTATGGCTACACCTTC
>many|TRBJ1-1|TRBV7-2|TRBD1
CASSQNRGAEAFF
TGTGCCAGCAGCCAAAACAGGGGGGCTGAAGCTTTCTTT
>few|TRBJ1-1|TRBV5-1|TRBD1
CASSQLQGVLTEAFF
TGCGCCAGCAGCCAATTACAGGGGGTGCTGACTGAAGCTTTCTTT
>.|TRBJ1-2|TRBV3-1|.
CASSLTDASPGGYTF
TGTGCCAGCAGCCTAACTGACGCATCGCCGGGAGGCTACACCTTC
>.|TRBJ1-2|TRBV28|.
CASSSPRWANYGYTF
TGTGCCAGCAGTTCTCCCCGCTGGGCGAACTATGGCTACACCTTC
>few|TRBJ1-6|TRBV6-5|TRBD1
CASSPTGATYNSPLHF
TGTGCCAGCAGTCCGACAGGGGCCACCTATAATTCACCCCTCCACTTT
>few|TRBJ2-3|TRBV11-3|.
CASSLDTGNTQYF
TGTGCCAGCAGCTTGGACACAGGGAATACGCAGTATTTT
>.|TRBJ1-2|TRBV7-9|.
CASIGGGVANYGYTF
TGTGCCAGCATCGGAGGGGGAGTAGCTAACTATGGCTACACCTTC
>many|TRBJ2-1|TRBV27|.
CASRGYNEQFF
TGTGCCAGCCGGGGGTACAATGAGCAGTTCTTC
>.|TRBJ2-7|TRBV12-3/TRBV12-4|TRBD1
CASSFSDRIDEQYF
TGTGCCAGCAGTTTTTCGGACAGGATCGACGAGCAGTACTTC
>many|TRBJ2-5|TRBV10-2|.
CASSLTGTEETQYF
TGCGCCAGCAGTCTGACGGGGACCGAAGAGACCCAGTACTTC
>few|TRBJ2-1|TRBV6-6|TRBD2
CASNDGGRAIEQFF
TGTGCCAGCAACGACGGGGGGAGGGCCATTGAGCAGTTCTTC
>few|TRBJ1-5|TRBV6-6|.
CASSDPFSNQPQHF
TGTGCCAGCAGTGACCCTTTTAGCAATCAGCCCCAGCATTTT
>.|TRBJ2-2|TRBV2|TRBD1
CASSEDRGAGELFF
TGTGCCAGCAGTGAGGACAGGGGCGCCGGGGAGCTGTTTTTT
>.|TRBJ2-2|TRBV7-7|.
CASSVGGGASGELFF
TGTGCTAGCAGCGTAGGAGGAGGAGCCTCCGGGGAGCTGTTTTTT
>many|TRBJ1-6|TRBV7-9|TRBD1
CASSYGTAYNSPLHF
TGTGCCAGCAGCTACGGGACAGCCTATAATTCACCCCTCCACTTT
>many|TRBJ2-1|TRBV29-1|.
CSVGSFYNEQFF
TGCAGCGTCGGGAGTTTCTACAATGAGCAGTTCTTC
>.|TRBJ1-1|TRBV29-1|.
CSVESPGFADTEAFF
TGCAGCGTTGAATCACCAGGGTTTGCGGACACTGAAGCTTTCTTT
>many|TRBJ2-1|TRBV29-1|.
CSVEQGRYNEQFF
TGCAGCGTTGAACAGGGCCGATACAATGAGCAGTTCTTC
>.|TRBJ1-1|TRBV21-1|.
CASSEGQVIDMNTEAFF
TGTGCCAGCAGCGAAGGACAGGTTATAGACATGAACACTGAAGCTTTCTTT
>few|TRBJ2-3|TRBV2|TRBD1
CASSAGGFTDTQYF
TGTGCCAGCAGCGCAGGGGGCTTCACAGATACGCAGTATTTT
>.|TRBJ2-1|TRBV28|TRBD2
CASNPSGRDNEQFF
TGTGCCAGCAACCCTAGCGGGAGAGACAATGAGCAGTTCTTC
>few|TRBJ2-7|TRBV4-2|.
CASSQAKTGTRAYEQYF
TGTGCCAGCAGCCAGGCAAAAACCGGGACACGTGCCTACGAGCAGTACTTC
>few|TRBJ1-6|TRBV10-3|TRBD1
CAISPGQGDSSPLHF
TGTGCCATCAGCCCGGGACAGGGAGATAGTTCACCCCTCCACTTT
>few|TRBJ1-1|TRBV4-3|.
CASSQGQQGDTEAFF
TGCGCCAGCAGCCAAGGCCAACAGGGAGACACTGAAGCTTTCTTT
>.|TRBJ1-2|TRBV29-1|.
CSVVGHTARYTF
TGCAGCGTTGTGGGACATACTGCAAGATACACCTTC
>many|TRBJ1-1|TRBV29-1|.
CSAEKGWRTEAFF
TGCAGCGCCGAGAAGGGCTGGCGCACTGAAGCTTTCTTT
>.|TRBJ1-1|TRBV28|.
CASKLISGLTLNTEAFF
TGTGCCAGCAAACTAATATCGGGACTCACCCTGAACACTGAAGCTTTCTTT
>.|TRBJ2-7|TRBV5-3|.
CARSLRMDGQYF
TGTGCCAGAAGCTTGCGTATGGACGGGCAGTACTTC
>few|TRBJ2-3|TRBV5-1|TRBD1
CASADRVEDTQYF
TGCGCCAGCGCGGACAGGGTGGAAGATACGCAGTATTTT
>.|TRBJ1-2|TRBV5-4|.
CASSFPGGRNYGYTF
TGTGCCAGCAGCTTTCCGGGCGGCAGGAACTATGGCTACACCTTC
>.|TRBJ1-5|TRBV20-1|TRBD1
CSATAGQGGQPQHF
TGCAGTGCTACCGCCGGACAGGGAGGACAGCCCCAGCATTTT
>few|TRBJ1-5|TRBV19|.
CASSIDPFGLGSNQPQHF
TGTGCCAGTAGTATAGATCCCTTCGGGTTGGGCAGCAATCAGCCCCAGCATTTT
>many|TRBJ2-2|TRBV5-1|TRBD1
CASSLEQGAAGELFF
TGCGCCAGCAGCTTGGAGCAGGGGGCTGCCGGGGAGCTGTTTTTT
>.|TRBJ2-1|TRBV4-3|TRBD2
CASSQELRGLVYEQFF
TGCGCCAGCAGCCAGGAACTTCGGGGACTAGTCTATGAGCAGTTCTTC
>.|TRBJ2-7|TRBV5-6|TRBD1
CASSAGQVPYEQYF
TGTGCCAGCAGCGCCGGACAGGTCCCCTACGAGCAGTACTTC
>.|TRBJ2-2|TRBV5-4|.
CASSLADRTGTGELFF
TGTGCCAGCAGCTTGGCAGATCGAACAGGTACCGGGGAGCTGTTTTTT
>many|TRBJ1-5|TRBV29-1|.
CSVRDGGNQPQHF
TGCAGCGTGAGGGACGGTGGCAATCAGCCCCAGCATTTT
>.|TRBJ1-1|TRBV7-2|TRBD1
CASSPPTTGTTEAFF
TGTGCCAGCAGCCCCCCGACGACAGGGACCACTGAAGCTTTCTTT
>many|TRBJ1-2|TRBV20-1|.
CSARNWQAAGYTF
TGCAGTGCTAGAAATTGGCAGGCTGCTGGCTACACCTTC
>many|TRBJ2-7|TRBV7-2|TRBD1
CASSNSQGEGYEQYF
TGTGCCAGCAGCAATTCCCAGGGGGAAGGGTACGAGCAGTACTTC
>few|TRBJ2-5|TRBV3-1|.
CASSQGSAGETQYF
TGTGCCAGCAGCCAAGGTTCGGCGGGAGAGACCCAGTACTTC
>.|TRBJ2-1|TRBV10-3|.
CAIRPQGDEQFF
TGTGCCATCAGGCCACAGGGTGATGAGCAGTTCTTC
>many|TRBJ2-3|TRBV20-1|TRBD2
CSARSSSGGPTDTQYF
TGCAGTGCTAGGTCGTCAAGCGGGGGACCCACAGATACGCAGTATTTT
>.|TRBJ2-7|TRBV7-9|TRBD2
CATGGDNEQYF
TGTGCCACGGGGGGAGACAACGAGCAGTACTTC
>few|TRBJ1-4|TRBV30|.
CAWKQVYEKLFF
TGTGCCTGGAAGCAGGTTTATGAAAAACTGTTTTTT
>few|TRBJ1-2|TRBV20-1|.
CSARLLIPPHMSYGYTF
TGCAGTGCTAGACTTCTCATACCTCCACATATGTCCTATGGCTACACCTTC
>few|TRBJ2-5|TRBV28|TRBD1
CASSTTGTQETQYF
TGTGCCAGCAGTACGACAGGGACCCAAGAGACCCAGTACTTC
>.|TRBJ1-1|TRBV9|.
CASSVGQMNTEAFF
TGTGCCAGCAGCGTAGGACAGATGAACACTGAAGCTTTCTTT
>few|TRBJ2-5|TRBV6-5|.
CASSYSATTRFQETQYF
TGTGCCAGCAGTTACTCAGCGACTACCCGATTCCAAGAGACCCAGTACTTC
>many|TRBJ1-1|TRBV5-1|.
CASSLDRVNTEAFF
TGCGCCAGCAGCTTGGACAGGGTGAACACTGAAGCTTTCTTT